This T cell receptor (beta chain) originates from a study of long-term antiretroviral therapy in people with HIV. At survey level, the immunoSEQ assay was run in its v3.0 version. The repertoire was sequenced with immunoSEQ multiplex PCR; TCRdb's copy has only in-frame clones and lacks some. The sample has about 4,800 clones; approximately 90% are singletons. This CDR3 has 15 amino acids. V trimming: 5 bases; J trimming: 4 bases; junction bases outside the gene matches: 7. Germline CDR1 and CDR2: LNHDA and SQIVND (reference sequence). The material was unsorted PBMCs, obtained 1.3 years after starting antiretroviral therapy. The receptor was isolated from a woman aged 45-65 years with HIV. The chain links TRBV19 to TRBJ1-5; 8 bases match TRBD1. In DNA form, the CDR3 reads TGTGCCAGTAGTGTCGACAGGGGAGGGAATCAGCCCCAGCATTTT. Translating gives CASSVDRGGNQPQHF.